This T cell receptor beta chain was sequenced for a study of technical replicates of blood from a few donors. Generated by immunoSEQ multiplex PCR, the TCRdb table keeps only in-frame clones and is missing some. The data contain 11,000 to 15,000 clones, approximately 84% of them singletons. The V and J ends lost 6 bases and 4 bases, in that order; junction bases with no gene match: 5. This CDR3 has 15 amino acids. Germline CDR1 and CDR2: SNHLY and FYNNEI. Source material: PBMCs. The TCR comes from a human donor in good health. This chain joins TRBV2 and TRBJ1-3; 11 positions agree with TRBD1. CDR3 in amino acids: CASSLDRGLGNTIYF. The CDR3 region has the DNA TGTGCCAGCAGCCTGGACAGGGGGCTAGGAAACACCATATATTTT.